This is a list of T cell receptor beta chains from one sample in a study of glioma-infiltrating T cells after dendritic cell vaccination. Produced via immunoSEQ multiplex PCR; TCRdb's table is partial and in-frame only. The data contain 40,000 to 60,000 clones, approximately 83% of them singletons. The specimen comprised blood, sampled before dendritic cell vaccination. These receptors all stem from a human donor with glioblastoma. Both conserved end residues are part of each CDR3. Clone size is shown for a subset of rows, as once, few, many or a class of expanded clone.

j_call v_call clone_size cdr3_aa
TRBJ2-7 TRBV4-1 once CASSHLFTGSYEQYF
TRBJ2-1 TRBV14 NA CASGSREGARDNEQFF
TRBJ2-3 TRBV19 NA CASAQGFGTDTQYF
TRBJ1-1 TRBV19 once CASRLSLGGGTEAFF
TRBJ1-2 TRBV7-2 NA CASSLSPGDYGYTF
TRBJ2-7 TRBV6-6 NA CASRDRHEQYF
TRBJ1-4 TRBV6-6 NA CASSLLDLAGEKLFF
TRBJ1-2 TRBV6-1 NA CASSEAAGNYGYTF
TRBJ2-1 TRBV18 NA CASSPSSGGVYGNEQFF
TRBJ2-3 TRBV27 NA CASSSNRDRDADTQYF
TRBJ2-5 TRBV7-9 NA CASSWHPQGAEETQYF
TRBJ2-3 TRBV6-6 NA CASSYGGSTDTQYF
TRBJ1-1 TRBV11-2 NA CASSLARGNTEAFF
TRBJ1-1 TRBV30 NA CAWSGGVEAFF
TRBJ1-3 TRBV6-1 NA CASRYGTSSGNTIYF
TRBJ1-2 TRBV27 few CASSLSNQGGYTF
TRBJ2-7 TRBV28 NA CASSPTGINDEQYF
TRBJ2-7 TRBV6-1 NA CASIDLRQGRTHEQYF
TRBJ1-5 TRBV5-4 NA CASSLDRANQPQHF
TRBJ1-2 TRBV10-1 NA CASSRDPNSGYTF
TRBJ1-5 TRBV19 NA CASSPGQGQHF
TRBJ1-3 TRBV6-5 NA CASKQGFTGNTIYF
TRBJ1-5 TRBV6-5 NA CASSYEVNQPQHF